The T cell receptor beta chain described here comes from a study of T cell repertoires in cytomegalovirus infection. Study summary: The study used recently identified HLA-C-restricted and well-studied HLA-B-restricted CMV epitopes. In public TCR beta signatures, there were indications of both CMV infection and matching HLA type.

Remarks on this clonotype: Antigen specificity is unknown.

TCRdb reanalysed the reads using MiXCR and keeps one entry per CDR3 protein. The sample yields about 700,000 distinct CDR3 sequences, around a third seen once. Findings and caveats of the study: Ex vivo responses were dominated by HLA-C-restricted CMV-specific TCR beta clonotypes. The cumulative frequency of public TCR beta families distinguished individuals who carried CMV together with the relevant HLA.

V lost 5 bases and J 0 bases, leaving 16 bases between the germline ends. The V gene's germline CDR1 is SGHNT and CDR2 YYREEE (reference sequence). CDR3 length: 16 amino acids. The starting material was cultured PBMCs, obtained from culture after CMV antigen stimulation. The J gene is TRBJ2-3, the V gene TRBV5-4, with D possibly being TRBD2 (6 bases). This TCR was recovered from a human donor in good health (CMV status not recorded). Some clones in this sample may be carry-over from other donors' samples. Written as DNA, the CDR3 is TGTGCCAGCAGTTCCGCGCAGCGGGCTAGCACAGATACGCAGTATTTT. Translated: CASSSAQRASTDTQYF.